These 3 T cell receptor beta chains share one sample of origin, sequenced in a study of cytomegalovirus exposure and HLA in healthy donors. PCR involved 60 Vbeta and 13 Jbeta primers. Clones were read by immunoSEQ multiplex PCR, and TCRdb kept only the in-frame ones, dropping some. The sample records approximately 190,000 clones, roughly 76% being singletons. Sequenced material: PBMCs. Receptor source: a middle-aged man in good health and CMV-seropositive.

The chain carries TRBV21-1 and TRBJ2-1; the D call of TRBD1 is as the table states it, not checked on the DNA. TRBV21-1 constitutes a pseudogene. The CDR3 contains 15 residues. The CDR3 bases are TGTGCCAGCAGCAATTTAAAGGGGGCCAACAATGAGCAGTTCTTC. Its translation: CASSNLKGANNEQFF.

The gene calls are TRBV9 and TRBJ1-2, with D maybe TRBD1 (5 bases). Trimming took off 4 bases at V and 4 bases at J, with 17 bases between the two ends. Germline-derived CDR1 and CDR2 are SGDLS and YYNGEE. This CDR3 has 15 residues. CDR3 coding DNA: TGTGCCAGCAGCATGTCTAAGACAGAGATCTATGGCTACACCTTC. It translates to CASSMSKTEIYGYTF.

CDR3 sequence reads: CASSFPESAYEQYF. The CDR3 DNA reads as TGTGCCAGCAGCTTCCCGGAGTCGGCGTACGAGCAGTACTTC. The chain has TRBV13 and TRBJ2-7; D is unresolved. CDR3 length: 14 residues. V lost 3 bases, J lost 4 bases, and 13 bases lay in between. Germline V gives CDR1 PRHDT, CDR2 FYEKMQ (reference sequence).